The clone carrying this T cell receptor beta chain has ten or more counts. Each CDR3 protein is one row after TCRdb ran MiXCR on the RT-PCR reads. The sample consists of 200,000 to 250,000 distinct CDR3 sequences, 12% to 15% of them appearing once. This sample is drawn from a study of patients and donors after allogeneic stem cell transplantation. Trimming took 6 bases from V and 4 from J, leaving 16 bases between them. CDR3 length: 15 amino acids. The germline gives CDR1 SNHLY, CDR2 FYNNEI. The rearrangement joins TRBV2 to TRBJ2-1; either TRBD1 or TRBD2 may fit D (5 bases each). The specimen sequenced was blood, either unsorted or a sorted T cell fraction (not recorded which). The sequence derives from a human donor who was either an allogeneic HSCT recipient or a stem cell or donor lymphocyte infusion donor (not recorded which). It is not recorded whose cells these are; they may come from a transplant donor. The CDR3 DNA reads TGTGCCAGCAGCGCAAGCCGGGGCTGGTACAATGAGCAGTTCTTC. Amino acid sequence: CASSASRGWYNEQFF.